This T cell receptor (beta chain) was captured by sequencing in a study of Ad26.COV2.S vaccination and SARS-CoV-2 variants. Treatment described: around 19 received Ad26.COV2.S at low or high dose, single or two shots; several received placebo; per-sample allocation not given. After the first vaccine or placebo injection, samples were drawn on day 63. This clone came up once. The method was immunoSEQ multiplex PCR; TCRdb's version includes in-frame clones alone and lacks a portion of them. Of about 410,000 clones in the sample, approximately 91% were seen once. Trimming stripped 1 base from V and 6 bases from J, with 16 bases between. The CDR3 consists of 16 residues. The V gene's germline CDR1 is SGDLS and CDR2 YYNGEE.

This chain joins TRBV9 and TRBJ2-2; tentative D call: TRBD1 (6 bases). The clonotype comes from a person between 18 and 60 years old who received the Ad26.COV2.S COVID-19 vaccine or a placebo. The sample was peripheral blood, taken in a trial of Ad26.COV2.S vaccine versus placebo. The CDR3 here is CASSVQEQGLSGELFF. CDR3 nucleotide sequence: TGTGCCAGCAGCGTACAGGAACAGGGTCTTTCCGGGGAGCTGTTTTTT.